This is a list of T cell receptor beta chains from one sample in a study of cytomegalovirus exposure and HLA in healthy donors. Produced via immunoSEQ multiplex PCR; TCRdb's table is partial and in-frame only. The data hold 75,000 to 90,000 clones, with around 9.1% observed a single time. Sequenced sample: PBMCs. Receptor source: a man aged 55 to 69 in good health and CMV-seropositive. Each CDR3 is given with its conserved first and last residue. The order of the fields is V gene, D gene, clone size, J gene, CDR3 protein, CDR3 DNA. The D gene is left open where the match is weak. Expanded clones are given a class, and other clones once, few, many or no size at all.

TRBV11-3	NA	NA	TRBJ2-4	CASFGQGSKNIQYF	TGTGCCAGCTTCGGGCAGGGCTCAAAAAACATTCAGTACTTC
TRBV28	NA	few	TRBJ2-7	CASSRGTVEQYF	TGTGCCAGCAGTCGGGGGACAGTCGAGCAGTACTTC
TRBV10-3	TRBD2	few	TRBJ2-7	CAISGEPGLAGEGEQYF	TGTGCCATCAGTGGGGAACCGGGACTAGCGGGAGAGGGCGAGCAGTACTTC
TRBV4-1	NA	few	TRBJ1-6	CASSRPGSPLHF	TGCGCCAGCAGCCGGCCGGGTTCACCCCTCCACTTT
TRBV4-1	TRBD1	many	TRBJ1-1	CASSRGQGTNTEAFF	TGCGCCAGCAGCCGAGGACAGGGGACGAACACTGAAGCTTTCTTT
TRBV6-4	TRBD1	few	TRBJ1-2	CASRERTGVGGYTF	TGTGCCAGCAGGGAGAGGACAGGGGTTGGAGGCTACACCTTC
TRBV5-1	TRBD1	NA	TRBJ2-5	CASSLRQGETQYF	TGCGCCAGCAGCCTACGACAGGGGGAGACCCAGTACTTC
TRBV10-3	NA	NA	TRBJ2-1	CAISDLRKGPNNEQFF	TGTGCCATCAGTGATCTTCGAAAGGGGCCGAACAATGAGCAGTTCTTC
TRBV9	NA	NA	TRBJ1-1	CASSVGGVWGNTEAFF	TGTGCCAGCAGCGTAGGGGGGGTTTGGGGGAACACTGAAGCTTTCTTT
TRBV6-6	NA	few	TRBJ2-2	CASSPGFSGELFF	TGTGCCAGCAGTCCAGGGTTCTCCGGGGAGCTGTTTTTT
TRBV19	NA	few	TRBJ1-1	CASSIDIGAGRYTEAFF	TGTGCCAGTAGTATAGATATTGGAGCCGGGAGGTACACTGAAGCTTTCTTT
TRBV28	TRBD2	many	TRBJ2-3	CASSLADIVTQYF	TGTGCCAGCAGTCTAGCGGACATTGTCACGCAGTATTTT
TRBV7-3	TRBD1	few	TRBJ2-4	CASSLNRDSLINIQYF	TGTGCCAGCAGCTTAAATCGGGACAGTCTTATAAACATTCAGTACTTC
TRBV19	NA	few	TRBJ1-1	CASSRGQTNTEAFF	TGTGCCAGTAGCCGGGGACAAACGAACACTGAAGCTTTCTTT
TRBV18	NA	few	TRBJ1-1	CASSPRQVGTEAFF	TGTGCCAGCTCACCTCGACAGGTAGGCACTGAAGCTTTCTTT
TRBV6-6	NA	few	TRBJ2-3	CASSSTNTDTQYF	TGTGCCAGCAGTTCAACTAACACAGATACGCAGTATTTT
TRBV5-1	NA	few	TRBJ1-1	CASSLGGHPSTEAFF	TGCGCCAGCAGCTTGGGGGGACACCCGTCGACTGAAGCTTTCTTT
TRBV9	TRBD1	NA	TRBJ1-1	CASSALTGANTEAFF	TGTGCCAGCAGCGCCCTGACAGGGGCTAACACTGAAGCTTTCTTT
TRBV9	TRBD2	NA	TRBJ2-1	CASSVGGGAYNEQFF	TGTGCCAGCAGCGTAGGCGGGGGGGCCTACAATGAGCAGTTCTTC
TRBV11-2	NA	few	TRBJ1-1	CASSFGAGGNTEAFF	TGTGCCAGCAGCTTCGGTGCGGGCGGGAACACTGAAGCTTTCTTT
TRBV6-1	NA	NA	TRBJ2-3	CATRGGGDTQYF	TGTGCCACCAGGGGGGGAGGGGACACGCAGTATTTT
TRBV28	TRBD1	few	TRBJ1-4	CATGQVEGKLFF	TGTGCCACCGGACAGGTCGAGGGAAAACTGTTTTTT
TRBV6-1	NA	NA	TRBJ1-1	CASSEAEGLGTEAFF	TGTGCCAGCAGTGAAGCTGAGGGTTTGGGAACTGAAGCTTTCTTT
TRBV11-3	NA	few	TRBJ1-1	CASSFQGTTEAFF	TGTGCCAGCAGCTTTCAGGGAACCACTGAAGCTTTCTTT
TRBV5-8	NA	few	TRBJ1-6	CASSPGLTISPPLHF	TGTGCCAGCAGCCCAGGGTTAACAATTTCTCCACCCCTCCACTTT
TRBV14	NA	NA	TRBJ2-1	CASSQGLPPNEQFF	TGTGCCAGCAGCCAGGGACTCCCGCCCAATGAGCAGTTCTTC
TRBV12-5	NA	few	TRBJ2-2	CASGLVPHLSGNTGELFF	TGTGCTAGTGGTTTGGTACCTCATCTCAGCGGGAACACCGGGGAGCTGTTTTTT